This T cell receptor (beta chain) is drawn from a study of T cell repertoires in cytomegalovirus infection. Study-wide background: Public TCR beta signatures were indicative of both CMV infection and a matching HLA type.

As regards this clonotype: The antigen is not known.

This CDR3 contains 12 residues. Germline loops: CDR1 MDHEN, CDR2 SYDVKM. The V end lost 8 bases, the J end lost 5 bases, and 12 bases lay between the germline ends. Using its own MiXCR run on the reads, TCRdb lists one record per CDR3 protein. The sample contains hundreds of thousands of distinct CDR3 sequences, around 35% of which appear only once. Sequences were derived from cultured PBMCs, sampled from culture after CMV antigen stimulation. The sequence was obtained from a human donor in good health (CMV status not recorded). Some clones in this sample may be carry-over from other donors' samples. The chain is built from TRBV28 and TRBJ1-1, with D hard to call. The DNA for the CDR3 is TGTGCCAGCCACGACGTGGGAACTGAAGCTTTCTTT. The encoded protein is CASHDVGTEAFF.